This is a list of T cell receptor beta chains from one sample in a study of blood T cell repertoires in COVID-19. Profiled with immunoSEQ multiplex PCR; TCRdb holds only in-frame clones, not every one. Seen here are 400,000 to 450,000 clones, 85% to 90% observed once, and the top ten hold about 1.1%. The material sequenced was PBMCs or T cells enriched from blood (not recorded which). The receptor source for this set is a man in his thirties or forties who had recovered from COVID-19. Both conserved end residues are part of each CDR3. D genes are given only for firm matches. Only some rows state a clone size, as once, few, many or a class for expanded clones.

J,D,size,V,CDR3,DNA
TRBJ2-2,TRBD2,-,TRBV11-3,CASSLSGTSGPRFTGELFF,TGTGCCAGCAGCTTATCAGGGACTAGCGGACCTCGGTTCACCGGGGAGCTGTTTTTT
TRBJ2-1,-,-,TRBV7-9,CASMGQSYNEQFF,TGTGCCAGCATGGGCCAGTCCTACAATGAGCAGTTCTTC
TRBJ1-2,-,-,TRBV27,CASSLSGGDGYTF,TGTGCCAGCAGTTTGTCAGGAGGGGATGGCTACACCTTC
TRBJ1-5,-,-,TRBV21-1,CASSNPTDGSVLQPQHF,TGTGCCAGCAGCAACCCGACAGATGGGTCGGTTCTTCAGCCCCAGCATTTT
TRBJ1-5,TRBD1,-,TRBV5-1,CASSSTGGSNQPQHF,TGCGCCAGCAGCTCCACAGGGGGCAGCAATCAGCCCCAGCATTTT
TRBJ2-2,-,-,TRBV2,CASSQTGQVTGELFF,TGTGCCAGCAGTCAGACAGGCCAAGTCACCGGGGAGCTGTTTTTT
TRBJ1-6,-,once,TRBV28,CASGGNLNSPLHF,TGTGCCAGCGGGGGGAACCTAAATTCACCCCTCCACTTT
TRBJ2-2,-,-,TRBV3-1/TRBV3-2,CASSPGHTGELFF,TGTGCCAGCAGCCCAGGGCACACCGGGGAGCTGTTTTTT
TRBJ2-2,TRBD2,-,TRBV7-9,CASSLSIGLAENTGELFF,TGTGCCAGCAGCTTAAGCATAGGACTAGCGGAGAACACCGGGGAGCTGTTTTTT
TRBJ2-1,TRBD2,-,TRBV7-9,CASSPTNLSGREQFF,TGTGCCAGCAGCCCAACTAACCTTAGCGGGCGTGAGCAGTTCTTC
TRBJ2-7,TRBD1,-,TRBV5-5,CASSLAGTGDYEQYF,TGTGCCAGCAGCTTGGCCGGGACAGGGGACTACGAGCAGTACTTC
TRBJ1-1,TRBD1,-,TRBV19,CASSIATGAFTEAFF,TGTGCCAGTAGTATCGCCACAGGGGCTTTCACTGAAGCTTTCTTT
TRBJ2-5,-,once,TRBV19,CASSQLRSPENF,TGTGCCAGTAGTCAACTCCGTTCTCCCGAGAACTTC
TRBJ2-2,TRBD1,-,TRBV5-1,CASSLGQGAIPGELFF,TGCGCCAGCAGCCTCGGACAGGGGGCTATTCCCGGGGAGCTGTTTTTT
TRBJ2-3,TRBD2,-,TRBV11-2,CASSLVAGGRTDTQYF,TGTGCCAGCAGCTTAGTGGCGGGCGGGAGGACAGATACGCAGTATTTT
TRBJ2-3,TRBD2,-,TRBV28,CASSFSVVGNIAGSTDTQYF,TGTGCCAGCAGTTTCTCGGTTGTGGGCAATATAGCGGGTAGCACAGATACGCAGTATTTT
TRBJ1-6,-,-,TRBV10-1,CASSDSYNSPLHF,TGCGCCAGCAGTGACAGCTATAATTCACCCCTCCACTTT